This paragraph reports one T cell receptor beta chain. Germline CDR1 reads GTSNPN; CDR2 reads SVGIG (reference sequence). V was clipped by 7 bases and J by 11 bases; unmatched bases: 13. The CDR3 contains 12 residues. The entry originates in a study of blood T cell repertoires in COVID-19. At the level of the study: In each case, the material was cDNA or gDNA derived from T cells, B-cell-depleted T cells, or PBMCs.

Original methodology: For nucleated cells, counts were estimated from reference gene primer amplification. Repertoires were generated with immunoSEQ multiplex PCR, while TCRdb's copy carries only in-frame clones and drops some. The DNA gave D and trimming, while V, J and clone size come from that table. The sample lists about 140,000 clones; under 80% were seen once. The chain is built from TRBV30 and TRBJ1-1, with 7 bases that match TRBD1. Sample: peripheral blood. This clonotype originated in a man in his fifties or sixties with acute or convalescent COVID-19. The CDR3 DNA reads as TGTGCCTACCTCCGGGACAGACTAAGGGCTTTCTTT. Translated, it gives CAYLRDRLRAFF.